Below are 23 T cell receptor beta chains sequenced from a single sample in a study of blood T cell repertoires in COVID-19. TCRdb keeps only in-frame clones here, not all; method: immunoSEQ multiplex PCR. The data show 170,000 or so clones, over 80% seen once. The sample taken for sequencing was peripheral blood. These receptors were obtained from a woman between 65 and 79 years old with COVID-19, enrolled during active disease.

V usage is TRBV9 and J usage is TRBJ2-1; 16 positions agree with TRBD2. CDR1 and CDR2 (germline): SGDLS, YYNGEE. CDR3 length: 17 amino acids. J gave up 6 bases and V 4 bases, and 7 bases lay outside the gene matches. The CDR3 bases are TGTGCCAGCAGCTACGGGACTAGCGGGAGGGCGGGCAATGAGCAGTTCTTC. This gives the protein CASSYGTSGRAGNEQFF.

V gene TRBV11-2 combines with J gene TRBJ1-5, with D uncertain. The V and J ends lost 1 base and 10 bases respectively, with 14 bases between them. CDR1 is SGHAT, CDR2 FQNNGV, per germline. CDR3 length: 14 residues. CDR3: CASSLGPGEFPQHF. CDR3 DNA: TGTGCCAGCAGCTTAGGACCCGGGGAATTTCCCCAGCATTTT.

The J gene is TRBJ2-7, the V gene TRBV7-2; D is possibly TRBD2 (5 bases). Trimming stripped 3 bases from V and 2 bases from J, with 8 bases between. The CDR3 has 13 residues. Germline V gives CDR1 SGHTA, CDR2 FQGNSA. The CDR3 loop is CASSLKAAYEQYF. CDR3 nucleotides: TGTGCCAGCAGCTTGAAAGCGGCCTACGAGCAGTACTTC. Full variable domain (missing parts from reference TRBV7-2 and TRBJ2-7): GAGVSQSPSNKVTEKGKDVELRCDPISGHTALYWYRQSLGQGLEFLIYFQGNSAPDKSGLPSDRFSAERTGGSVSTLTIQRTQQEDSAVYLCASSLKAAYEQYFGPGTRLTVT.

CDR3 sequence (DNA): TGTGCCAGTAGCGACCAAGAGACCCAGTACTTC. It translates to CASSDQETQYF. This chain joins TRBV19 and TRBJ2-5; no reliable D call. This CDR3 region has 11 residues. Germline CDR1 reads LNHDA; CDR2 reads SQIVND (reference sequence). V was shortened by 6 bases and J by 0 bases, with 2 bases between the two germline ends. Based on the CDR3 plus reference TRBV19 and TRBJ2-5, the full variable domain is DGGITQSPKYLFRKEGQNVTLSCEQNLNHDAMYWYRQDPGQGLRLIYYSQIVNDFQKGDIAEGYSVSREKKESFPLTVTSAQKNPTAFYLCASSDQETQYFGPGTRLLVL.

The rearrangement joins TRBV30 to TRBJ1-2; 8 bases match TRBD1. Trimming took 8 bases from V and 4 from J; bases not matched to a gene: 12. This CDR3 comprises 14 residues. Germline CDR1 GTSNPN, CDR2 SVGIG (reference sequence). This CDR3 is CALEGRTGIYGYTF. The CDR3, as DNA: TGTGCCCTGGAGGGTCGGACAGGGATCTATGGCTACACCTTC.

This clone was recorded at least ten times. The chain is built from TRBV5-4 and TRBJ2-1; 9 bases agree with TRBD1. The CDR3 runs 16 residues. Germline trimming cut 2 bases from V and 6 bases from J; bases unmatched to any gene: 9. From germline, CDR1 is SGHNT and CDR2 YYREEE (reference sequence). Written as DNA, the CDR3 is TGTGCCAGCAGCTTCGCGGACAGGGGATTGGGCAATGAGCAGTTCTTC. Its protein is CASSFADRGLGNEQFF.

CDR3 bases: TGTGCCAGCAGCTTGGGACTAGCGGGAGTGGCCGGGGAGCTGTTTTTT. It encodes CASSLGLAGVAGELFF. The V and J genes are TRBV5-4 and TRBJ2-2, with 12 bases fitting TRBD2. V lost 0 bases, J lost 6 bases, and 3 bases stayed unmatched. CDR3 length equals 16 residues. CDR1 and CDR2 from the germline V gene are SGHNT and YYREEE (reference sequence).

This chain uses TRBV20-1 with TRBJ2-7; a possible D gene is TRBD1 (5 bases). CDR3 length: 11 amino acids. V shed 5 bases and J shed 0 bases, with 5 bases lying between them. CDR1 and CDR2 (germline): DFQATT, SNEGSKA (reference sequence). The CDR3 region is CSADSSYEQYF. In DNA form, the CDR3 reads TGCAGTGCTGACAGCTCCTACGAGCAGTACTTC.

V and J are TRBV28 and TRBJ1-2; D ambiguous. V lost 1 base, J lost 3 bases, and 18 bases lay in between. The CDR3 runs to 17 residues. Germline V gene sequence: CDR1 MDHEN, CDR2 SYDVKM. The CDR3 nucleotides read TGTGCCAGCAGTTTATTGAGGGTTATCGGTTCAGACTATGGCTACACCTTC. Its protein product is CASSLLRVIGSDYGYTF.

The chain joins TRBV5-1 to TRBJ2-1, with TRBD1 identical over 7 bases. This CDR3 is 16 amino acids long. After removal of 2 bases from V and 9 bases from J, the junction contained 14 bases not matched to a gene. In germline, CDR1 is SGHRS, CDR2 YFSETQ. The CDR3 spells CASSFLTGFDSSEQFF. The CDR3 coding sequence is TGCGCCAGCAGCTTTTTGACAGGGTTTGACAGTAGTGAGCAGTTCTTC.

This chain joins TRBV7-9 and TRBJ2-3, with 8 bases that match TRBD2. Per germline, CDR1 SEHNR and CDR2 FQNEAQ (reference sequence). The CDR3 is made up of 19 amino acids. V gave up 4 bases and J gave up 2 bases; unmatched junction bases: 17. The DNA for the CDR3 is TGTGCCAGCAGCTCTCCCTACGGGGGCACTAGCGGTTACACAGATACGCAGTATTTT. It is translated as CASSSPYGGTSGYTDTQYF.

This rearrangement joins TRBV4-2 to TRBJ2-1; 13 nucleotides line up with TRBD2. Germline CDR1 and CDR2: LGHNA and YNFKEQ. V shed 4 bases, J shed 7 bases, and the junction held 4 bases outside the gene matches. There are 15 residues in the CDR3. The CDR3 protein is CASSPGLAGFNEQFF. DNA for the CDR3: TGTGCCAGCAGCCCGGGACTAGCGGGATTTAATGAGCAGTTCTTC.

Points on this clone: Other nucleotide sequences from this sample produce the same CDR3. The chain is built from TRBV7-2 and TRBJ1-5, with 9 bases that match TRBD1. The CDR3 extends over 16 amino acids. Unmatched junction bases numbered 4, after V lost 3 bases and J lost 1 base. Germline CDR1 and CDR2: SGHTA and FQGNSA. CDR3 sequence: CASSLTGGLSNQPQHF. The CDR3, as DNA: TGTGCCAGCAGCTTGACAGGGGGGTTAAGCAATCAGCCCCAGCATTTT.

The chain is built from TRBV30 and TRBJ1-2; tentatively, D is TRBD1 (6 bases). The CDR3 loop spans 13 amino acids. Germline CDR1 is GTSNPN and CDR2 is SVGIG (reference sequence). Trimming stripped 3 bases from V and 8 bases from J, with 16 bases between. The CDR3 DNA reads as TGTGCCTGGAGCCTGGGGGGGGCGCGGGGCTACACCTTC. This translates into CAWSLGGARGYTF.

The chain links TRBV15 to TRBJ2-1; 11 nucleotides agree with TRBD2. Trimming took 5 bases from V and 8 from J; bases not matched to a gene: 8. Germline V lookup: CDR1 LNHNV, CDR2 YYDKDF (reference sequence). The CDR3 contains 15 residues. The CDR3 spells CATSPGLAGIHEQFF. In nucleotides, the CDR3 is TGTGCCACCAGCCCCGGACTAGCGGGTATACATGAGCAGTTCTTC.

The chain is built from TRBV7-2 and TRBJ2-7; TRBD2 matches 12 bases. The J segment lost 0 bases and the V segment lost 6 bases, leaving 3 bases of the junction unmatched. CDR1 and CDR2 (germline): SGHTA, FQGNSA. The CDR3 totals 15 residues. Here the CDR3 DNA reads TGTGCCAGCAGGGCGGGACTAGCGGGCTCCTACGAGCAGTACTTC. Translation: CASRAGLAGSYEQYF.

This clone has a handful of counts. The chain uses TRBV7-9 and TRBJ1-2, with 8 bases lining up with TRBD1. The CDR3 has 16 residues. The V and J ends lost 7 bases and 2 bases, in that order; junction bases with no gene match: 12. Per germline, CDR1 SEHNR and CDR2 FQNEAQ (reference sequence). CDR3 coding DNA: TGTGCCAGCACCCCCGGGGGGCAGGGGGCGAACTATGGCTACACCTTC. Translation: CASTPGGQGANYGYTF.

The V and J genes are TRBV29-1 and TRBJ2-1; 8 nucleotides line up with TRBD2. The trim removed 3 bases at V and 9 bases at J, leaving 16 bases unmatched. This CDR3 is 16 amino acids long. CDR1 SQVTM and CDR2 ANQGSEA come from the germline V gene. CDR3 coding DNA: TGCAGCGTTGACTCCGGGAGGGGAATGCAAGTAAGTGAGCAGTTCTTC. Translating it yields CSVDSGRGMQVSEQFF.

A note on this clone: Other DNA sequences in this sample translate to the same CDR3. The gene calls are TRBV6-2 or TRBV6-3 and TRBJ2-7; 14 bases agree with TRBD2. Unmatched junction bases numbered 0, after V lost 2 bases and J lost 3 bases. Germline assignment: CDR1 MNHEY and CDR2 SVGEGT. The CDR3 has 15 residues. The CDR3 loop reads CASSYGTSGSYEQYF. DNA of the CDR3: TGTGCCAGCAGTTACGGGACTAGCGGGAGCTACGAGCAGTACTTC.

This clone was observed a single time. The chain recombines TRBV19 with TRBJ2-1; 9 nucleotides align to TRBD2. Germline assignment: CDR1 LNHDA and CDR2 SQIVND (reference sequence). The V gene end was trimmed by 5 bases and the J gene end by 2 bases; junction bases not matched to a gene: 4. CDR3 length: 15 amino acids. In nucleotides, the CDR3 is TGTGCCAGTAGTTATTCTAGCGGGACCTACAATGAGCAGTTCTTC. It encodes CASSYSSGTYNEQFF.

A few counts support this clone. This chain uses TRBV29-1 with TRBJ2-7; 7 positions match TRBD1. Trimming removed 4 bases from V and 2 bases from J; junction bases left unmatched: 5. This CDR3 is built from 13 residues. Per the germline V gene, CDR1 is SQVTM and CDR2 is ANQGSEA. CDR3 sequence: CSVGQGFTYEQYF. The CDR3 nucleotides are TGCAGCGTTGGACAGGGATTCACCTACGAGCAGTACTTC.

V and J are TRBV20-1 and TRBJ2-1; 10 bases are a match to TRBD2. Per the germline V gene, CDR1 is DFQATT and CDR2 is SNEGSKA (reference sequence). The CDR3 has 15 amino acids. The V and J ends lost 3 bases and 5 bases, in that order; junction bases with no gene match: 7. The CDR3 DNA sequence: TGCAGTGCTAGTGGAGCGGGAGGGCCGAACAATGAGCAGTTCTTC. Translating it yields CSASGAGGPNNEQFF.

V and J are TRBV7-7 and TRBJ2-1; TRBD2 is a possible D gene (5 bases). V was pared by 4 bases and J by 7 bases, with 17 bases between. There are 15 residues in the CDR3. Germline lookup yields CDR1 SSHAT and CDR2 FNYEAQ (reference sequence). The CDR3: CASSSGLPTRNEQFF. In DNA form, the CDR3 reads TGTGCCAGCAGCTCCGGACTTCCGACAAGGAATGAGCAGTTCTTC.